This entry lists 10 T cell receptor beta chains sequenced from one sample in a study of shared clonotypes between healthy human individuals. This table comes from immunoSEQ multiplex PCR, and its TCRdb copy is limited to in-frame clones, with some not included. The table includes over 2 million clones, under 95% detected once. Sequenced input: naive CD4+ T cells from PBMCs. As for subset: CD45RA+ positively selected. The receptors were sampled from a man younger than 35 in good health. Some clones in this sample may be carry-over from other donors' samples.

This clone was observed once. This chain uses TRBV5-4 with TRBJ2-3; 9 bases align to TRBD2. The CDR3 is made up of 16 amino acids. The germline V gene encodes CDR1 SGHNT and CDR2 YYREEE (reference sequence). V lost 1 base and J lost 6; bases outside the gene matches: 9. CDR3 in DNA: TGTGCCAGCAGCTTGTCCGGCGGGAGGGCCAGTGATACGCAGTATTTT. Encoded protein: CASSLSGGRASDTQYF. Full variable domain (rest looked up from reference TRBV5-4 and TRBJ2-3): ETGVTQSPTHLIKTRGQQVTLRCSSQSGHNTVSWYQQALGQGPQFIFQYYREEENGRGNFPPRFSGLQFPNYSSELNVNALELDDSALYLCASSLSGGRASDTQYFGPGTRLTVL.

Only one count was recorded for this clone. The chain uses TRBV5-8 and TRBJ2-7; 10 nucleotides align to TRBD2. Trimming removed 3 bases from V and 5 bases from J; junction bases left unmatched: 11. In germline, CDR1 is SGHTS, CDR2 YDEGEE. The CDR3 spans 16 residues. The CDR3 DNA follows: TGTGCCAGCAGCTCATCCTCTAGCGGGAGAGGGCACGAGCAGTACTTC. This gives the protein CASSSSSSGRGHEQYF.

The V and J genes are TRBV9 and TRBJ2-7; 11 bases agree with TRBD1. This CDR3 contains 15 residues. Germline loops: CDR1 SGDLS, CDR2 YYNGEE. V trimming: 4 bases; J trimming: 5 bases; junction bases outside the gene matches: 8. The CDR3 is CASSPRTGGGHEQYF. CDR3 bases: TGTGCCAGCAGCCCCCGGACAGGGGGCGGCCACGAGCAGTACTTC.

The genes are TRBV29-1 and TRBJ2-1; 12 nucleotides match TRBD1. The CDR3 is made up of 15 amino acids. The germline V gene encodes CDR1 SQVTM and CDR2 ANQGSEA. Germline trimming cut 6 bases from V and 1 base from J; bases unmatched to any gene: 4. CDR3 in DNA: TGCAGCGTGAGGGACAGGGGGCTTTCCTACAATGAGCAGTTCTTC. Its protein is CSVRDRGLSYNEQFF.

The rearrangement joins TRBV7-9 to TRBJ1-4, with D unresolved. This CDR3 is 15 amino acids long. Germline loops: CDR1 SEHNR, CDR2 FQNEAQ (reference sequence). Trimming pared 1 base from V and 8 bases from J, leaving 14 bases between. The CDR3 spells CASSLVEREGEKLFF. CDR3 bases: TGTGCCAGCAGCTTAGTGGAGAGGGAAGGCGAAAAACTGTTTTTT.

Here the CDR3 DNA reads TGCAGCGTTGAATTTGGAGTAGCGGGGGCAGATACGCAGTATTTT. Its protein product is CSVEFGVAGADTQYF. V gene TRBV29-1 combines with J gene TRBJ2-3; 9 bases fit TRBD2. This CDR3 has 15 residues. Germline loops: CDR1 SQVTM, CDR2 ANQGSEA. V was pared by 2 bases and J by 4 bases, with 7 bases of the junction left unmatched.

This clone has just one count. The chain has TRBV5-4 and TRBJ1-3; a possible D gene is TRBD1 (5 bases). V was cut by 5 bases and J by 0 bases, with 15 bases left in between. CDR3 size: 16 residues. Germline loops: CDR1 SGHNT, CDR2 YYREEE (reference sequence). The CDR3 spells CASRSYGDYSGNTIYF. CDR3 bases: TGTGCCAGCAGATCGTATGGGGACTACTCTGGAAACACCATATATTTT.

A word on this clone: Other DNA sequences from this sample encode an identical CDR3 as well. This chain links TRBV7-2 with TRBJ2-5; D unclear. Germline-derived CDR1 and CDR2 are SGHTA and FQGNSA. Trimming removed 1 base at V and 2 bases at J, with 5 bases between. The CDR3 is 13 residues long. For the CDR3, the DNA is TGTGCCAGCAGCTTAGACAGACAAGAGACCCAGTACTTC. Translating gives CASSLDRQETQYF.

The chain couples TRBV18 to TRBJ1-1; D remains unclear. The CDR3 length is 12 residues. V was cut by 0 bases and J by 6 bases, with 5 bases left in between. CDR1 and CDR2 (germline): KGHSH, LQKENI. CDR3 DNA: TGTGCCAGCTCACCACCTCTTTCTGAAGCTTTCTTT. This translates into CASSPPLSEAFF.

The chain joins TRBV7-6 to TRBJ1-6, with unresolved D. V was pared by 1 base and J by 1 base, with 5 bases between. CDR3 length equals 15 residues. From germline, CDR1 is SGHVS and CDR2 FNYEAQ. CDR3 DNA: TGTGCCAGCAGCTTAGTCAGGTCCTATAATTCACCCCTCCACTTT. The encoded protein is CASSLVRSYNSPLHF.